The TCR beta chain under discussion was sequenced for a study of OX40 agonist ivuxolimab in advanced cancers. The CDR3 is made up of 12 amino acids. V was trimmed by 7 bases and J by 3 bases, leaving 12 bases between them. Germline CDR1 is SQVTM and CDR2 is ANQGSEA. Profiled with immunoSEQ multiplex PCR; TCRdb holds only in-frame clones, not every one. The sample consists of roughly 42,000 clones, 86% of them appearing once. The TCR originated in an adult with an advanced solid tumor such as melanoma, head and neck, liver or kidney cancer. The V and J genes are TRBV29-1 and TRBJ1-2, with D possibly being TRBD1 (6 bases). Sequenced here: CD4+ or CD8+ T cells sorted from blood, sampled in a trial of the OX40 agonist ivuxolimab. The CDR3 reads CSDRVPYYGYTF. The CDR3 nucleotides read TGCAGCGACAGGGTCCCATACTATGGCTACACCTTC.